This TCR beta chain was observed in a study of T cells after somatic rescue of genetic block. CDR3 length equals 15 residues. With 3 bases clipped from V and 7 bases from J, the junction kept 8 bases outside the gene matches. Looked up from germline, CDR1 is SGHTA and CDR2 is FQGNSA. Using immunoSEQ multiplex PCR, the repertoire was profiled, and TCRdb retains in-frame clones only, with some absent. This table has 68,000 or so clones, under 95% appearing once. Sequencing was done on a sample of peripheral blood mononuclear cells (PBMCs). The source of this sequence is a man aged 40-50 years. The genes are TRBV7-2 and TRBJ2-3; TRBD2 matches at 9 bases. CDR3 sequence reads: CASSFSGSASNTQYF. The DNA of the CDR3 is TGTGCCAGCAGCTTTAGCGGGAGTGCCTCAAATACGCAGTATTTT.